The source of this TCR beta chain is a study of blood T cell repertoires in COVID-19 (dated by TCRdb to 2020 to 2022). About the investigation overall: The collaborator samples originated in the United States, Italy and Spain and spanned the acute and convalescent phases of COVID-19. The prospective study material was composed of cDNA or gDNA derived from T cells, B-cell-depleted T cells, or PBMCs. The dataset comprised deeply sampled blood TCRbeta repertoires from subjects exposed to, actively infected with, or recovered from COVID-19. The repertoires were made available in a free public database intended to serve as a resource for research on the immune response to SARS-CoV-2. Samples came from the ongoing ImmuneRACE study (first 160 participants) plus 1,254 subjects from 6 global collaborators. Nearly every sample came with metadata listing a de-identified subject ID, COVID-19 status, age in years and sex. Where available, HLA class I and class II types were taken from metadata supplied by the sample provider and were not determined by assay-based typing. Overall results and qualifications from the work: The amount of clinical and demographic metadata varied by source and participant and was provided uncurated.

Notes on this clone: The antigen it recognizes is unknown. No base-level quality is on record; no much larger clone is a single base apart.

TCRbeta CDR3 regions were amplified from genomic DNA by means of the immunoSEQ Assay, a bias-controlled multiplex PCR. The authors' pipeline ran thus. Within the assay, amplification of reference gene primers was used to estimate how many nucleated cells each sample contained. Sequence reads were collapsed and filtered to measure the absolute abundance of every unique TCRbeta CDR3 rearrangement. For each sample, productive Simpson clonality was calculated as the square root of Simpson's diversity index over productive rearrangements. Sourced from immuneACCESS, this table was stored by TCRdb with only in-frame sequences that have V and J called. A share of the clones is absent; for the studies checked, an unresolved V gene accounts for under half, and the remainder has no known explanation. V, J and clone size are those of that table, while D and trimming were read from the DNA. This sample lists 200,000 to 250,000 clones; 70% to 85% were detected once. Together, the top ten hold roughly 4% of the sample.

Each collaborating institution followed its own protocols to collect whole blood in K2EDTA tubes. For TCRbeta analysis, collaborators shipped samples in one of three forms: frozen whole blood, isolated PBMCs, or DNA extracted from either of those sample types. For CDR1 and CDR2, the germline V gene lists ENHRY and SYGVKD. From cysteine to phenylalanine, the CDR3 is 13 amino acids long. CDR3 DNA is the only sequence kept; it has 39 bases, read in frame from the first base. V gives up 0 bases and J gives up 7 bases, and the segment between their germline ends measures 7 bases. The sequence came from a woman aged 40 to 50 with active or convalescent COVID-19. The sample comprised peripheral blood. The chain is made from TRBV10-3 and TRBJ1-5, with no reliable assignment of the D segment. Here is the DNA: TGTGCCATCAGTGAGTCGGAGTGGCAGCCCCAGCATTTT. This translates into CAISESEWQPQHF.